The 26 T cell receptor beta chains in this list originate from one sample, sequenced in a study of cytomegalovirus exposure and HLA in healthy donors. PCR involved 60 Vbeta and 13 Jbeta primers. Produced via immunoSEQ multiplex PCR; TCRdb's table is partial and in-frame only. The data show about 190,000 clones, roughly 76% seen once. Sequencing used PBMCs. Receptors originate from a man between 40 and 49 years old in good health and CMV-seropositive.

The V gene is TRBV10-2, the J gene TRBJ2-7; the match to TRBD1 covers 8 bases. The CDR3 is made up of 16 amino acids. With V trimmed by 2 bases and J by 4 bases, 10 bases remained unmatched. CDR1 WSHSY and CDR2 SAAADI come from the germline V gene. The CDR3 loop reads CASSERGAGGQYEQYF. The CDR3 DNA sequence: TGCGCCAGCAGTGAGCGTGGGGCAGGGGGCCAGTACGAGCAGTACTTC.

CDR3 in DNA: TGTGCCAGCTCGGCTGACTCCTACGAGCAGTACTTC. Protein product: CASSADSYEQYF. V usage is TRBV18 and J usage is TRBJ2-5; D uncertain. Matching the DNA end better, TRBJ2-7 makes the J call doubtful. The germline CDR1 and CDR2 sequences are KGHSH and LQKENI. CDR3 size: 12 residues.

The V and J genes are TRBV19 and TRBJ1-2; 11 bases fit TRBD1. The CDR3 contains 15 residues. Germline V gene sequence: CDR1 LNHDA, CDR2 SQIVND (reference sequence). The V segment lost 3 bases and the J segment 7 bases; nucleotides outside the gene matches: 7. The CDR3 coding sequence is TGTGCCAGTAGTATCGGAGGACAGGGGGCCGGTGGCTACACCTTC. Residues: CASSIGGQGAGGYTF.

The rearrangement links TRBV7-3 to TRBJ2-7; perhaps TRBD1 as D (5 bases). Germline CDR1 is SGHTA and CDR2 is FQGTGA. The CDR3 spans 15 residues. V lost 2 bases and J 0 bases, leaving 11 bases between the germline ends. CDR3 coding DNA: TGTGCCAGCAGCTTATTGCCAGGGCTCTCCTACGAGCAGTACTTC. Its translation: CASSLLPGLSYEQYF.

The V and J genes are TRBV11-2 and TRBJ2-5, with D possibly being TRBD2 (6 bases). The CDR3 sequence is 13 residues long. The ends were cut back, 1 base at V and 5 bases at J, with 8 bases in the middle. CDR1 is SGHAT and CDR2 is FQNNGV in the germline V gene. CDR3 sequence: CASSLGGRETQYF. Here the CDR3 DNA reads TGTGCCAGCAGCTTAGGAGGGAGGGAGACCCAGTACTTC.

V gene TRBV9 combines with J gene TRBJ1-4; D is possibly TRBD1 (6 bases). The V end lost 6 bases, the J end lost 3 bases, and 15 bases lay between the germline ends. Looked up from germline, CDR1 is SGDLS and CDR2 is YYNGEE. The CDR3 runs to 15 residues. The CDR3 sequence: CASTRDIAANEKLFF. As DNA, the CDR3 is TGTGCCAGCACCCGGGACATCGCAGCTAATGAAAAACTGTTTTTT.

The chain has TRBV28 and TRBJ1-5; D gene ambiguous. V was cut by 5 bases and J by 5 bases, with 13 bases left in between. CDR3 length: 14 amino acids. Germline-derived CDR1 and CDR2 are MDHEN and SYDVKM. The CDR3 here is CASSPGAGYQPQHF. CDR3 coding DNA: TGTGCCAGCAGTCCGGGAGCGGGGTATCAGCCCCAGCATTTT.

V gene TRBV5-1 combines with J gene TRBJ2-5; maybe TRBD2 (6 bases). In germline, CDR1 is SGHRS, CDR2 YFSETQ. The CDR3 runs 14 residues. Trimming cost V 4 bases and J 5 bases, with 15 bases left between them. The CDR3 here is CASSQRLGWETQYF. Here the CDR3 DNA reads TGCGCCAGCAGCCAGAGACTAGGATGGGAGACCCAGTACTTC.

This clone has just a few counts. The chain joins TRBV11-2 to TRBJ2-3; 11 nucleotides agree with TRBD1. V lost 5 bases and J lost 2; bases outside the gene matches: 6. Germline V gives CDR1 SGHAT, CDR2 FQNNGV. This CDR3 has 16 amino acids. CDR3 sequence: CASSAWDRGNTDTQYF. DNA for the CDR3: TGTGCCAGCAGCGCCTGGGACAGGGGGAACACAGATACGCAGTATTTT.

The chain is built from TRBV5-1 and TRBJ2-6; D gene uncertain. This CDR3 has 14 amino acids. In germline, CDR1 is SGHRS, CDR2 YFSETQ. Between the trimmed V and J ends, which lost 0 bases and 5 bases, there was a span of 6 bases. The CDR3, as DNA: TGCGCCAGCAGCTTGGAGAGCAGGGCCAACGTCCTGACTTTC. Encoded protein: CASSLESRANVLTF.

By share, this clone ranks as medium-sized. The gene calls are TRBV4-3 and TRBJ2-6; no definite D call. This CDR3 is built from 15 residues. Germline V gene sequence: CDR1 LGHNA, CDR2 YSLEER. Trimming removed 0 bases from V and 2 bases from J, with 5 bases in between. Here the CDR3 reads CASSQEQTGANVLTF. The CDR3 DNA follows: TGCGCCAGCAGCCAAGAGCAGACTGGGGCCAACGTCCTGACTTTC.

This clone was observed a handful of times. CDR3 in amino acids: CASSPGQGIRNQPQHF. The CDR3 nucleotides read TGTGCCAGCAGTCCGGGACAGGGGATTCGCAATCAGCCCCAGCATTTT. V usage is TRBV2 and J usage is TRBJ1-5, with 10 positions matching TRBD1. The trim removed 5 bases at V and 2 bases at J, leaving 6 bases unmatched. The CDR3 covers 16 residues. In germline, CDR1 is SNHLY, CDR2 FYNNEI.

V gene TRBV28 combines with J gene TRBJ2-2; D gene unclear. The CDR3 length is 12 residues. Germline CDR1 MDHEN, CDR2 SYDVKM. Trimming removed 5 bases from V and 8 bases from J, with 9 bases in between. The CDR3 region has the DNA TGTGCCAGCAGTGGAGTTTGGGGGGAGCTGTTTTTT. Translated, it gives CASSGVWGELFF.

J is TRBJ2-3 and V is TRBV29-1; a weak D match, TRBD2 (5 bases). Germline CDR1 SQVTM, CDR2 ANQGSEA. The CDR3 covers 14 residues. With 2 bases removed from V and 2 bases from J, the gap between germline ends came to 11 bases. The CDR3 nucleotides are TGCAGCGTTGAACGTACGGGGATCACAGATACGCAGTATTTT. Its protein is CSVERTGITDTQYF.

The chain couples TRBV23-1 to TRBJ2-3, with TRBD1 matching over 8 bases. TRBV23-1 is annotated as an ORF whose role is uncertain. Trimming cost V 7 bases and J 6 bases; bases outside gene matches: 15. CDR3 length equals 16 residues. CDR3 sequence (DNA): TGCGCCAGCACCTTCGGACAGGGCCCCGCGGGGGATACGCAGTATTTT. It translates to CASTFGQGPAGDTQYF.

The rearrangement uses TRBV5-4 and TRBJ1-2, with D maybe TRBD1 (6 bases). CDR1 SGHNT and CDR2 YYREEE come from the germline V gene (reference sequence). V dropped 2 bases and J dropped 1 base, with 9 bases sitting between them. This CDR3 is built from 14 residues. The CDR3: CASSFTRGNYGYTF. Here the CDR3 DNA reads TGTGCCAGCAGCTTCACCAGGGGTAACTATGGCTACACCTTC.

The chain combines TRBV9 with TRBJ2-5; D remains ambiguous. The CDR3 contains 15 residues. Looked up from germline, CDR1 is SGDLS and CDR2 is YYNGEE. Trimming took off 0 bases at V and 5 bases at J, with 14 bases between the two ends. The CDR3 here is CASSVGSPSGETQYF. The CDR3 nucleotides read TGTGCCAGCAGCGTAGGTAGTCCTAGTGGGGAGACCCAGTACTTC.

The chain links TRBV4-1 to TRBJ1-2, with TRBD1 matching 8 bases. Germline loops: CDR1 MGHRA, CDR2 YSYEKL. The CDR3 is made up of 15 amino acids. V lost 6 bases and J lost 8; bases outside the gene matches: 14. CDR3 in amino acids: CASRSLDREIHGYTF. The DNA of the CDR3 is TGCGCCAGCAGATCCTTGGACAGGGAGATCCACGGCTACACCTTC.

This rearrangement joins TRBV4-3 to TRBJ1-1; D remains unclear. Trimming pared 0 bases from V and 11 bases from J, leaving 19 bases between. This CDR3 contains 15 residues. CDR1 is LGHNA, CDR2 YSLEER, per germline. The CDR3 DNA reads as TGCGCCAGCAGCCAAGATCAGAGGGAGGGCGGCGTGGCTTTCTTT. This codes for CASSQDQREGGVAFF.

The chain couples TRBV5-6 to TRBJ2-3; TRBD2 is a possible D gene (5 bases). V shed 5 bases and J shed 3 bases, with 16 bases lying between them. This CDR3 comprises 15 residues. Germline V gene data show CDR1 as SGHDT and CDR2 as YYEEEE. CDR3 amino acids: CASRRGPSRTDTQYF. As DNA, the CDR3 is TGTGCCAGCAGACGCGGGCCATCGAGGACAGATACGCAGTATTTT. Based on the CDR3 plus reference TRBV5-6 and TRBJ2-3, the full variable domain is DAGVTQSPTHLIKTRGQQVTLRCSPKSGHDTVSWYQQALGQGPQFIFQYYEEEERQRGNFPDRFSGHQFPNYSSELNVNALLLGDSALYLCASRRGPSRTDTQYFGPGTRLTVL.

The chain recombines TRBV28 with TRBJ1-5, with D hard to call. This CDR3 is built from 17 residues. Trimming left V 5 bases short and J 2 bases short, with 19 bases between. Per germline, CDR1 MDHEN and CDR2 SYDVKM. In nucleotides, the CDR3 is TGTGCCAGCAGTCAAGATGGGGAGACATGGGGCAATCAGCCCCAGCATTTT. Encoded protein: CASSQDGETWGNQPQHF. Full variable domain (missing parts from reference TRBV28 and TRBJ1-5): DVKVTQSSRYLVKRTGEKVFLECVQDMDHENMFWYRQDPGLGLRLIYFSYDVKMKEKGDIPEGYSVSREKKERFSLILESASTNQTSMYLCASSQDGETWGNQPQHFGDGTRLSIL.

Concerning this clone: This specimen includes other DNA sequences encoding the same CDR3. CDR3 loop: CASSLRQGRSYGYTF. The CDR3 region has the DNA TGCGCCAGCAGCCTGCGACAGGGTAGAAGCTATGGCTACACCTTC. The rearrangement uses TRBV5-1 and TRBJ1-2; 7 nucleotides agree with TRBD1. The CDR3 sequence is 15 residues long. CDR1 SGHRS and CDR2 YFSETQ come from the germline V gene. V gave up 4 bases and J gave up 4 bases; unmatched junction bases: 10.

The CDR3: CASSGGGNRDTQYF. The CDR3 DNA reads as TGTGCCAGCAGTGGAGGAGGAAACAGAGATACGCAGTATTTT. This chain uses TRBV2 with TRBJ2-3; possibly TRBD2 for D (5 bases). V was trimmed by 4 bases and J by 5 bases, leaving 13 bases between them. The CDR3 totals 14 residues. Germline CDR1 SNHLY, CDR2 FYNNEI.

The V gene is TRBV6-1, the J gene TRBJ2-7; 7 bases are shared with TRBD1. Unmatched junction bases numbered 8, after V lost 5 bases and J lost 7 bases. The germline gives CDR1 MNHNS, CDR2 SASEGT. This CDR3 has 13 amino acids. CDR3 residues: CASSRDRAGEQYF. Written as DNA, the CDR3 is TGTGCCAGCAGTCGAGACAGGGCCGGAGAGCAGTACTTC.

The chain is built from TRBV9 and TRBJ2-5, with 12 bases identical to TRBD2. This CDR3 region has 16 residues. With 3 bases clipped from V and 7 bases from J, the junction kept 10 bases outside the gene matches. The germline V gene encodes CDR1 SGDLS and CDR2 YYNGEE. DNA of the CDR3: TGTGCCAGCAGCGCCCTGACTAGCGGGGGCCTTGGGACCCAGTACTTC. Its protein is CASSALTSGGLGTQYF.

The rearrangement links TRBV5-4 to TRBJ2-3; 8 bases are a match to TRBD1. V was clipped by 1 base and J by 3 bases; unmatched bases: 16. CDR1 is SGHNT and CDR2 is YYREEE in the germline V gene (reference sequence). The CDR3 consists of 19 residues. The CDR3 bases are TGTGCCAGCAGCTTGCCAGGGGGCCCGAAAGAGGGTTCTACAGATACGCAGTATTTT. Translation: CASSLPGGPKEGSTDTQYF. The full variable domain, in which reference TRBV5-4 and TRBJ2-3 provide the parts outside the CDR3, is ETGVTQSPTHLIKTRGQQVTLRCSSQSGHNTVSWYQQALGQGPQFIFQYYREEENGRGNFPPRFSGLQFPNYSSELNVNALELDDSALYLCASSLPGGPKEGSTDTQYFGPGTRLTVL.